The present TCR beta chain was sequenced within a study of cytomegalovirus exposure and HLA in healthy donors. At the level of the study: Later analysis reported that the roughly 120 validation repertoires shared the platform of the 600 to 750 first-cohort repertoires. Points from the study as a whole: For most TCR sequences rarity was the rule, although some public TCRs occurred in many donors.

CDR3 size: 15 residues. CDR1 is SGHRS, CDR2 YFSETQ, per germline. Unmatched junction bases numbered 7, after V lost 0 bases and J lost 4 bases. Profiled with immunoSEQ multiplex PCR; TCRdb holds only in-frame clones, not every one. The sample lists 260,000 or so clones, around 89% occurring once. As regards this clone: The antigen is unknown.

The TCR sequence derives from a young woman in good health and CMV-seronegative. The chain carries TRBV5-1 and TRBJ2-7; the match to TRBD1 covers 7 bases. Sequencing input: PBMCs. CDR3 sequence: CASSLDGTVVYEQYF. Here the CDR3 DNA reads TGCGCCAGCAGCTTGGATGGGACAGTTGTATACGAGCAGTACTTC.